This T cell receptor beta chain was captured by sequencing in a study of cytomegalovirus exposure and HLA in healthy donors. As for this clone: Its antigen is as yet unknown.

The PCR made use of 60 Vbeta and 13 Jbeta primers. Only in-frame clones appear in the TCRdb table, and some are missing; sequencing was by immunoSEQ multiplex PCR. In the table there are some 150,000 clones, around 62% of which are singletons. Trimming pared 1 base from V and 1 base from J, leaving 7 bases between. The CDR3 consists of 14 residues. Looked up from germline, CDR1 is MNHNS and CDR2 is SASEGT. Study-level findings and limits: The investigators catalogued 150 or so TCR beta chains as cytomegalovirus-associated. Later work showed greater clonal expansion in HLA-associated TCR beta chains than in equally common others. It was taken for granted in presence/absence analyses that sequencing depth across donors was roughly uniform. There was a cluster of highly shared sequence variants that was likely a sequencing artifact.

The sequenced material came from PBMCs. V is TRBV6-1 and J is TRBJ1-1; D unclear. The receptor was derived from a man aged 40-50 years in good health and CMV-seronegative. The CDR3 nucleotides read TGTGCCAGCAGTGAAGGGCCCGCGAACACTGAAGCTTTCTTT. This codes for CASSEGPANTEAFF.